This T cell receptor beta chain stems from a study of regulatory T cells in long-lasting Graves disease. The authors built TCR beta libraries using iRepertoire HTBI primers and Arm-PCR of CDR3 regions. From the multiplex PCR reads, TCRdb called clonotypes with MiXCR, one entry per CDR3 protein. The sample contains fewer than 450,000 distinct CDR3 sequences, approximately 15% of which appear only once. Study-level findings and limits: TRBV28, TRBJ1-2 and TRBJ2-5 were favored in persistent disease.

Time point given: newly diagnosed GD, antithyroid drugs for less than 3 months. Extracted PBMC RNA gave rise to the TCR library. With EDTA tubes as the receptacles, around 10 milliliters of peripheral blood were drawn. Trimming removed 0 bases from V and 2 bases from J; junction bases left unmatched: 8. CDR1 is LNHNV, CDR2 YYDKDF, per germline (reference sequence). The CDR3 extends over 19 amino acids. This clonotype has at least ten counts. Its antigen is unknown. These records were also assigned to another study, of T cells in Graves' hyperthyroidism and ophthalmopathy.

The source was peripheral blood mononuclear cells (PBMCs), collected at new diagnosis, from a patient treated with antithyroid drugs. The chain links TRBV15 to TRBJ2-1; 12 positions agree with TRBD2. The sequence was collected from a woman in her 40s with Graves disease. The CDR3 is CATSRDPSGRAVTYNEQFF. In nucleotides, the CDR3 is TGTGCCACCAGCAGAGATCCTAGCGGGAGGGCTGTTACCTACAATGAGCAGTTCTTC.